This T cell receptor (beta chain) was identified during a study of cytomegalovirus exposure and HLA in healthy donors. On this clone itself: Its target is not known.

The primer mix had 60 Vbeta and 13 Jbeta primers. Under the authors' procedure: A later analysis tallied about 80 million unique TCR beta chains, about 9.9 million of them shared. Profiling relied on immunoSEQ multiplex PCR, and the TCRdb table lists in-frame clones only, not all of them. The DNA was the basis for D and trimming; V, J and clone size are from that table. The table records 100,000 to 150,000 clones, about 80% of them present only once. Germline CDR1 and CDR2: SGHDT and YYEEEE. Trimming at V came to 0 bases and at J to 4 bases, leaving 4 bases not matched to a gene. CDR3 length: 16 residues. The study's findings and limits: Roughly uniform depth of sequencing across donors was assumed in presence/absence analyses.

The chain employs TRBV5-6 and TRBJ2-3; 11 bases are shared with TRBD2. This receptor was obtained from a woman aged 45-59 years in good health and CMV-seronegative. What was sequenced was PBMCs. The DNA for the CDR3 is TGTGCCAGCAGCTTGGCCTTAGCGGGAGGGTCAGATACGCAGTATTTT. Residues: CASSLALAGGSDTQYF.